Listed here are 5 T cell receptor beta chains from one sample, sequenced in a study of blood T cell repertoires in COVID-19. Method: immunoSEQ multiplex PCR; TCRdb's copy keeps in-frame clones and lacks some. The data show more than 200,000 clones, approximately 86% seen once. Sequencing was done on a sample of peripheral blood. All receptors derive from a man aged 25-45 years with active or convalescent COVID-19.

The CDR3 coding sequence is TGTGCCAGTAGTCTAGCGGGCTCCTACGAGCAGTACTTC. Amino acids: CASSLAGSYEQYF. This chain joins TRBV19 and TRBJ2-7; 8 nucleotides match TRBD2. This CDR3 has 13 amino acids. Per the germline V gene, CDR1 is LNHDA and CDR2 is SQIVND (reference sequence). With 5 bases clipped from V and 0 bases from J, the junction kept 0 bases outside the gene matches.

V is TRBV3-1 (or the pseudogene TRBV3-2) and J is TRBJ2-1, with a tentative D call TRBD2 (6 bases). The CDR3 loop spans 18 amino acids. Trimming shortened V by 0 bases and J by 5 bases, and 20 bases separated the two germline ends. Germline V CDR1 and CDR2: LGHDT, YNNKEL (reference sequence). DNA of the CDR3: TGTGCCAGCAGCCAAGAAGGAGGCGGCGGGACCCCTAACAATGAGCAGTTCTTC. This codes for CASSQEGGGGTPNNEQFF.

This sequence joins TRBV6-1 and TRBJ1-4, with D perhaps matching TRBD1 (5 bases). V was trimmed by 3 bases and J by 0 bases, leaving 5 bases between them. The CDR3 has 14 residues. The germline CDR1 and CDR2 sequences are MNHNS and SASEGT. The CDR3 region is CASSETATNEKLFF. DNA of the CDR3: TGTGCCAGCAGTGAGACAGCAACTAATGAAAAACTGTTTTTT.

This chain joins TRBV14 and TRBJ2-3; tentatively, D is TRBD2 (6 bases). The V gene lost 0 bases and the J gene lost 6 bases, with 19 bases spanning the gap. CDR3 length equals 17 residues. Germline lookup yields CDR1 SGHDN and CDR2 FVKESK. CDR3 in amino acids: CASSQDRGLTSYDTQYF. CDR3 bases: TGTGCCAGCAGCCAAGATCGGGGACTGACAAGTTACGATACGCAGTATTTT.

J is TRBJ2-7 and V is TRBV27; TRBD2 matches 11 bases. Germline V gives CDR1 MNHEY, CDR2 SMNVEV (reference sequence). The CDR3 has 18 residues. V shed 3 bases, J shed 2 bases, and the junction held 12 bases outside the gene matches. For the CDR3, the DNA is TGTGCCAGCAGTTTCGAATCTACCGGGACTAGCGGAACCTACGAGCAGTACTTC. This encodes CASSFESTGTSGTYEQYF.